This T cell receptor (beta chain) was observed in a study of T-cell memory formation after mild COVID-19. Overall study: The TCR clusters were mostly specific to one donor.

As for this clonotype: Antigen unknown.

Study observations and caveats: Clones that contracted from day 15 to 85 were balanced CD4/CD8, while later expanders leaned CD4+. Contracting CD8+ clones were enriched in EMRA, CD4+ mainly in CM and EM.

Germline CDR1 and CDR2: KGHDR and SFDVKD. J was trimmed by 4 bases and V by 3 bases; bases with no gene match: 2. The CDR3 is 14 amino acids. A 5'RACE reaction primed in the constant segment made cDNA libraries of TCR alpha and TCR beta, and these carried sample barcodes and UMIs. Each CDR3 protein is one row after TCRdb ran MiXCR on the 5' RACE reads. The sample holds about 130,000 distinct CDR3 sequences, 17% seen once. What was sequenced was PBMCs or a T cell subset sorted from them (not recorded which). The chain links TRBV24-1 to TRBJ2-7, with 10 positions matching TRBD1. The TCR sequence derives from a man younger than 35 who had mild COVID-19 (a few samples of this study predate the infection). Cell type and time point are not known. The CDR3 DNA follows: TGTGCCACCAGTGATGGGGACAGGGGTTACGAGCAGTACTTC. It is translated as CATSDGDRGYEQYF.